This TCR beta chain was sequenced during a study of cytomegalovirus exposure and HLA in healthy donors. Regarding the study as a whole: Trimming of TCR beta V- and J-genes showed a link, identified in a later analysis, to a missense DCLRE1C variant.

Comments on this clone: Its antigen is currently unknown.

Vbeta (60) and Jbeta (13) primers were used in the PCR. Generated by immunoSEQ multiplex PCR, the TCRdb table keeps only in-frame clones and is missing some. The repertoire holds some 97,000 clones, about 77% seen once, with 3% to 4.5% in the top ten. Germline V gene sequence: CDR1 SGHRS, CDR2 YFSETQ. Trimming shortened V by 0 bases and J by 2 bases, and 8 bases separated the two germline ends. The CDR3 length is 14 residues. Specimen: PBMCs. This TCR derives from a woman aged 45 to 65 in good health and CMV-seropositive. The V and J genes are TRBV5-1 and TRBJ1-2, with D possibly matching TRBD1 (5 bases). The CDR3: CASSLEGYNYGYTF. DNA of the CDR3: TGCGCCAGCAGCTTGGAGGGGTACAACTATGGCTACACCTTC.